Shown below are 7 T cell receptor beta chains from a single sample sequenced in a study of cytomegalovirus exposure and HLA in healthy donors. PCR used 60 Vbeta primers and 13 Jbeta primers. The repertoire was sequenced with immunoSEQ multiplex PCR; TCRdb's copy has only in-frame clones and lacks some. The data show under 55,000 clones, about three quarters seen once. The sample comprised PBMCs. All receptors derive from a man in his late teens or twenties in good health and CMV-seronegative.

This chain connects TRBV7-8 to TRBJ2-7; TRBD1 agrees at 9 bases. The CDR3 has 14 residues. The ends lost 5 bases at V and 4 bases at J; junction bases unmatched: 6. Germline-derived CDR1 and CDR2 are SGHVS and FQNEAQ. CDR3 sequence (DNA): TGTGCCAGCAGCCTCCGGGACAGGGAATACGAGCAGTACTTC. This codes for CASSLRDREYEQYF.

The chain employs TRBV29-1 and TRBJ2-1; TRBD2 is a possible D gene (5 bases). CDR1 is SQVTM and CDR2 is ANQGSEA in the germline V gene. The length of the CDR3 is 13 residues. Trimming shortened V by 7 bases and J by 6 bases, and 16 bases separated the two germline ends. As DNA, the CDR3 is TGCAGCGCCCTCCCAGGAGCGGTCAATGAGCAGTTCTTC. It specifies CSALPGAVNEQFF.

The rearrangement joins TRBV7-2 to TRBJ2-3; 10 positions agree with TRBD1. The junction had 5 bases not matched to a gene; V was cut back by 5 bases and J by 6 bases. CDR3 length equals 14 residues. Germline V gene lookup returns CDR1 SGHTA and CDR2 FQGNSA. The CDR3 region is CASSPRDRGDTQYF. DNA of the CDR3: TGTGCCAGCAGCCCGCGGGACAGGGGCGATACGCAGTATTTT. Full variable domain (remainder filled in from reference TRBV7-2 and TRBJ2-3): GAGVSQSPSNKVTEKGKDVELRCDPISGHTALYWYRQSLGQGLEFLIYFQGNSAPDKSGLPSDRFSAERTGGSVSTLTIQRTQQEDSAVYLCASSPRDRGDTQYFGPGTRLTVL.

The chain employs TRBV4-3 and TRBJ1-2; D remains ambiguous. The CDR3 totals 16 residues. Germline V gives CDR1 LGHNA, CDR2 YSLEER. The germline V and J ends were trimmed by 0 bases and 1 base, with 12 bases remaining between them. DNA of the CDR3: TGCGCCAGCAGCCAAGATACCCGTAACTTTAACTATGGCTACACCTTC. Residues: CASSQDTRNFNYGYTF.

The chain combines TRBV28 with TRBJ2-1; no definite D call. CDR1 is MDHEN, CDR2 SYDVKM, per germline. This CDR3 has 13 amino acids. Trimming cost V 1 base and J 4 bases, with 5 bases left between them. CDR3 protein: CASSLYTYNEQFF. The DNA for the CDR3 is TGTGCCAGCAGTTTATATACTTACAATGAGCAGTTCTTC.

The CDR3 sequence: CASRLSGPRDEQYF. The CDR3, as DNA: TGTGCCAGCAGACTTAGCGGGCCCCGGGACGAGCAGTACTTC. The V gene is TRBV6-5, the J gene TRBJ2-7; 7 nucleotides agree with TRBD2. Looked up from germline, CDR1 is MNHEY and CDR2 is SVGAGI. The CDR3 is made up of 14 amino acids. V lost 6 bases, J lost 5 bases, and 10 bases stayed unmatched.

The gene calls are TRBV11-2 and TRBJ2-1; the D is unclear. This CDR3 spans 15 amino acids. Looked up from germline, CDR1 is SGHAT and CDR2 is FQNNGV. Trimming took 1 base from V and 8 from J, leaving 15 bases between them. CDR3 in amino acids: CASSLAARSADEQFF. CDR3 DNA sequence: TGTGCCAGCAGCTTAGCGGCTAGGTCGGCCGATGAGCAGTTCTTC.